Described below is a single T cell receptor beta chain sequence and its context. This clonotype was observed at least ten times. Its antigen remains undetermined. Base qualities were left out, and no much larger clone turns up one base away. Library preparation used RT-PCR. This sample was sequenced with an Illumina HiSeq 2500. TCRdb's own reprocessing of the public reads used fastp at Q25 and MiXCR and kept productive beta chains. All rows with the same CDR3 protein become a single entry with the most common DNA and genes. In all, the sample holds fewer than 600,000 distinct CDR3 sequences, and approximately 7.3% of those were seen once. 13% of the sample lies in the top ten. These data are taken from a study of response to subunit inactivated influenza vaccine (dated by TCRdb to the late 2010s). Regarding the complete study: Deep quantitative profiling of the T cell receptor repertoire was used in the study to follow responses to a trivalent subunit inactivated influenza vaccine.

CDR1 and CDR2, looked up from the germline V gene, are SGHAT and FQNNGV. The CDR3 sequence holds 9 residues, the cysteine and phenylalanine included. This entry keeps only the CDR3 DNA: 27 bases, framed from base 1. The junction carries 5 bases between V and J, which are trimmed by 8 bases and 6 bases respectively. General study outcomes and caveats: It was suggested by the authors that each seasonal influenza vaccination may recruit only a limited number of new T cells.

The sequence is built from TRBV11-2 and TRBJ2-7; the best D guess is TRBD2, with 5 bases matching. This receptor was taken from a man between 50 and 69 years old who received an inactivated influenza vaccine. Donor details come from another sample of the same person, matched by shared clones. The sample consisted of PBMCs from blood, taken 23 months after vaccination. The DNA sequence follows: TGTGCCAGCGGGAGCGAGCAGTACTTC. Its coded protein is CASGSEQYF.